The 29 T cell receptor beta chains presented below share a single source sample, sequenced in a study of T-cell memory formation after mild COVID-19. In TCRdb, the 5' RACE reads were re-called with MiXCR into one record per CDR3 protein. The data contain approximately 440,000 distinct CDR3 sequences, approximately 20% of them seen just once; the ten biggest clones take up around 9.2%. The sample taken for sequencing was PBMCs or a T cell subset sorted from them (not recorded which). The receptors stem from an adult woman who had mild COVID-19 (a few samples of this study predate the infection). Cell type and time point are not known.

This sequence joins TRBV6-1 and TRBJ2-7, with 9 bases aligning to TRBD1. From germline, CDR1 is MNHNS and CDR2 SASEGT. This CDR3 is 15 amino acids long. Trimming cost V 6 bases and J 7 bases; bases outside gene matches: 13. The CDR3 region has the DNA TGTGCCAGCAGGCCCGGGGACAGGGTTTTTGGAGAGCAGTACTTC. It specifies CASRPGDRVFGEQYF.

V and J are TRBV6-4 and TRBJ2-1; possible D gene TRBD2, 6 bases. Germline V CDR1 and CDR2: MRHNA, SNTAGT. The CDR3 sequence is 15 residues long. V lost 5 bases and J 1 base, leaving 12 bases between the germline ends. Here the CDR3 DNA reads TGTGCCAGCAGTACTGAAGGAGGGTCCTACAATGAGCAGTTCTTC. This codes for CASSTEGGSYNEQFF.

The chain combines TRBV12-3 or TRBV12-4 with TRBJ1-2; 7 nucleotides line up with TRBD1. After removal of 6 bases from V and 4 bases from J, the junction contained 8 bases not matched to a gene. This CDR3 contains 14 residues. As DNA, the CDR3 is TGTGCCAGCAGCCATAACAGGGGCGGCTATGGCTACACCTTC. Protein product: CASSHNRGGYGYTF.

This clonotype was detected a few times. The chain combines TRBV25-1 with TRBJ2-2, with D possibly matching TRBD2 (5 bases). Germline V gene lookup returns CDR1 MGHDK and CDR2 SYGVNS. The V end was cut by 7 bases, the J end by 7 bases, with 13 bases between. This CDR3 spans 13 amino acids. CDR3 region: CASTLDSGGELFF. The DNA of the CDR3 is TGTGCCAGCACCCTGGACTCCGGCGGGGAGCTGTTTTTT.

The chain recombines TRBV20-1 with TRBJ2-3; 8 bases agree with TRBD2. V shed 3 bases and J 3 bases; nucleotides not matched to a gene: 5. The CDR3 runs 14 residues. Germline CDR1 is DFQATT and CDR2 is SNEGSKA (reference sequence). CDR3 bases: TGCAGTGCTAGGGCTAGCGGGCTAACAGATACGCAGTATTTT. Its translation: CSARASGLTDTQYF.

The V and J genes are TRBV7-9 and TRBJ2-3, with 8 bases fitting TRBD1. The CDR3 is made up of 15 amino acids. CDR1 is SEHNR, CDR2 FQNEAQ, per germline (reference sequence). V gave up 3 bases and J gave up 3 bases; unmatched junction bases: 5. CDR3 sequence (DNA): TGTGCCAGCAGCTTCCAGGGGGCAGAGACAGATACGCAGTATTTT. The encoded protein is CASSFQGAETDTQYF.

The chain has TRBV12-3 or TRBV12-4 and TRBJ2-7; 7 bases line up with TRBD2. V gave up 5 bases and J gave up 2 bases; unmatched junction bases: 6. This CDR3 comprises 14 residues. The CDR3 reads CASSPILATYEQYF. In DNA form, the CDR3 reads TGTGCCAGCAGTCCAATACTAGCGACCTACGAGCAGTACTTC.

The chain combines TRBV5-1 with TRBJ2-7, with 8 bases identical to TRBD2. Trimming took 3 bases from V and 2 from J; bases not matched to a gene: 10. The CDR3 totals 16 residues. In germline, CDR1 is SGHRS, CDR2 YFSETQ. CDR3: CASSWPVAGGTYEQYF. CDR3 in DNA: TGCGCCAGCAGCTGGCCAGTGGCGGGGGGCACCTACGAGCAGTACTTC.

This clonotype appeared a few times. The CDR3 sequence: CASSRGTSGRNTQYF. For the CDR3, the DNA is TGTGCCAGCAGCCGGGGGACTAGCGGGAGAAATACGCAGTATTTT. The chain has TRBV7-3 and TRBJ2-3, with 14 bases lining up with TRBD2. Looked up from germline, CDR1 is SGHTA and CDR2 is FQGTGA. This CDR3 region has 15 residues. J lost 7 bases, V lost 5 bases, and 5 bases had no gene match.

This clonotype was recorded many times. CDR3 coding DNA: TGCGCCAGCAGCCAAGAAGATCCCCATAGCTCCTATAATTCACCCCTCCACTTT. Encoded protein: CASSQEDPHSSYNSPLHF. The chain uses TRBV4-1 and TRBJ1-6; D remains unclear. Germline V lookup: CDR1 MGHRA, CDR2 YSYEKL. The CDR3 runs 18 residues. Trimming took 0 bases from V and 0 from J, leaving 12 bases between them.

The chain joins TRBV12-3 or TRBV12-4 to TRBJ2-5; 8 bases agree with TRBD1. CDR3 size: 23 residues. The V gene end was trimmed by 2 bases and the J gene end by 2 bases; junction bases not matched to a gene: 28. Here the CDR3 reads CASSLISRGLHLGDRAQQETQYF. DNA for the CDR3: TGTGCCAGCAGTTTAATAAGCAGGGGGCTTCATCTAGGGGATAGGGCTCAACAAGAGACCCAGTACTTC.

This clonotype was counted at least ten times. V is TRBV14 and J is TRBJ1-1; no firm D call. Trimming removed 3 bases from V and 1 base from J, with 6 bases in between. The CDR3 has 13 amino acids. Germline V lookup: CDR1 SGHDN, CDR2 FVKESK. The CDR3 here is CASSQWGNTEAFF. CDR3 DNA sequence: TGTGCCAGCAGCCAGTGGGGGAACACTGAAGCTTTCTTT. Looking up the rest from reference TRBV14 and TRBJ1-1 gives the full variable domain: EAGVTQFPSHSVIEKGQTVTLRCDPISGHDNLYWYRRVMGKEIKFLLHFVKESKQDESGMPNNRFLAERTGGTYSTLKVQPAELEDSGVYFCASSQWGNTEAFFGQGTRLTVV.

This clonotype was picked up a small number of times. The chain is built from TRBV7-9 and TRBJ2-1; 10 bases match TRBD2. Losses at the gene ends were 3 bases for V and 4 bases for J; bases not matched to a gene: 15. CDR1 is SEHNR and CDR2 is FQNEAQ in the germline V gene (reference sequence). The CDR3 runs 19 residues. Here the CDR3 reads CASSLAPKVASGSYNEQFF. The CDR3 region has the DNA TGTGCCAGCAGCTTGGCGCCCAAGGTGGCTAGCGGGAGTTACAATGAGCAGTTCTTC.

The chain couples TRBV12-3 or TRBV12-4 to TRBJ2-3, with TRBD2 matching 13 bases. V lost 7 bases and J lost 4; bases outside the gene matches: 17. The CDR3 is made up of 19 amino acids. CDR3 in DNA: TGTGCCAGCATCCAGAGGGGGACTAGCGGGACCCTAGTGGCAGATACGCAGTATTTT. It yields the protein CASIQRGTSGTLVADTQYF.

The J gene is TRBJ2-7, the V gene TRBV6-2 or TRBV6-3, with 7 bases lining up with TRBD2. In germline, CDR1 is MNHEY, CDR2 SVGEGT. Unmatched junction bases numbered 8, after V lost 6 bases and J lost 0 bases. The CDR3 contains 15 residues. CDR3 sequence reads: CASREAGRSSYEQYF. The DNA of the CDR3 is TGTGCCAGCAGGGAAGCGGGGAGGAGCTCCTACGAGCAGTACTTC.

This clonotype was observed many times. J is TRBJ2-1 and V is TRBV29-1; D not certain. V shed 7 bases and J shed 7 bases, with 23 bases lying between them. This CDR3 contains 15 residues. CDR1 SQVTM and CDR2 ANQGSEA come from the germline V gene. This CDR3 reads CSARPRVGWKNEQFF. The CDR3 nucleotides read TGCAGCGCCCGACCGAGAGTAGGGTGGAAGAATGAGCAGTTCTTC.

The chain has TRBV9 and TRBJ1-2; D might be TRBD1 (6 bases). The V and J ends lost 4 bases and 7 bases respectively, with 20 bases between them. Germline values: CDR1 SGDLS, CDR2 YYNGEE. There are 15 residues in the CDR3. CDR3 sequence reads: CASSTRRGDTRGYTF. As DNA, the CDR3 is TGTGCCAGCAGCACCCGAAGGGGGGATACACGTGGCTACACCTTC.

The V call is TRBV18, the J call TRBJ2-2; 10 bases match TRBD2. With 0 bases clipped from V and 6 bases from J, the junction kept 1 base outside the gene matches. This CDR3 spans 15 amino acids. Germline CDR1 reads KGHSH; CDR2 reads LQKENI. CDR3 bases: TGTGCCAGCTCACCACCGGGACTAGCGTCCGGGGAGCTGTTTTTT. It yields the protein CASSPPGLASGELFF.

This clonotype occurred a few times. The chain carries TRBV5-4 and TRBJ2-2; D is possibly TRBD1 (5 bases). V lost 1 base and J 5 bases, leaving 15 bases between the germline ends. Germline CDR1 is SGHNT and CDR2 is YYREEE (reference sequence). CDR3 length: 16 amino acids. The CDR3 DNA reads as TGTGCCAGCAGCTTGTCGCGTGCAGGGCCGACCGGGGAGCTGTTTTTT. This translates into CASSLSRAGPTGELFF.

The V call is TRBV6-5, the J call TRBJ2-5; no reliable D call. The length of the CDR3 is 14 residues. V gave up 0 bases and J gave up 3 bases, with 8 bases separating them. CDR1 MNHEY and CDR2 SVGAGI come from the germline V gene. The CDR3 DNA follows: TGTGCCAGCAGTTACTCGCGGTGGGAAGAGACCCAGTACTTC. This codes for CASSYSRWEETQYF.

J is TRBJ2-7 and V is TRBV6-5, with D unresolved. V lost 4 bases and J 3 bases, leaving 16 bases between the germline ends. CDR3 length equals 15 residues. CDR1 is MNHEY, CDR2 SVGAGI, per germline. CDR3 protein: CASSSTSNAYYEQYF. In DNA form, the CDR3 reads TGTGCCAGCAGTTCCACATCAAACGCTTACTACGAGCAGTACTTC.

The rearrangement uses TRBV7-3 and TRBJ2-6; 8 bases line up with TRBD2. V shed 5 bases, J shed 2 bases, and the junction held 8 bases outside the gene matches. Looked up from germline, CDR1 is SGHTA and CDR2 is FQGTGA. This CDR3 is built from 17 residues. CDR3 loop: CASSREGLGAGANVLTF. In nucleotides, the CDR3 is TGTGCCAGCAGCCGTGAGGGACTAGGGGCTGGGGCCAACGTCCTGACTTTC.

The chain employs TRBV27 and TRBJ1-5; tentative D call: TRBD1 (5 bases). The CDR3 sequence is 16 residues long. The V and J ends lost 4 bases and 5 bases respectively, with 18 bases between them. Germline-derived CDR1 and CDR2 are MNHEY and SMNVEV (reference sequence). The CDR3 bases are TGTGCCAGCAGTTCATCTAGAGGGTTGGGGGATCAGCCCCAGCATTTT. Its translation: CASSSSRGLGDQPQHF.

The V gene is TRBV20-1, the J gene TRBJ2-7, with TRBD2 matching 11 bases. Germline values: CDR1 DFQATT, CDR2 SNEGSKA (reference sequence). Germline trimming cut 3 bases from V and 3 bases from J; bases unmatched to any gene: 4. The length of the CDR3 is 14 residues. DNA of the CDR3: TGCAGTGCTAGTTCGGGACTAGCGGTCTACGAGCAGTACTTC. Protein product: CSASSGLAVYEQYF.

This clonotype was found a few times. This rearrangement joins TRBV7-3 to TRBJ2-3; D unclear. The V end was cut by 2 bases, the J end by 14 bases, with 17 bases between. The germline V gene has CDR1 SGHTA and CDR2 FQGTGA. The CDR3 is 13 amino acids. The CDR3 sequence: CASSLVAASLWYF. For the CDR3, the DNA is TGTGCCAGCAGCTTAGTCGCGGCTAGTTTGTGGTATTTT.

This clonotype was detected ten times or more. This chain uses TRBV4-3 with TRBJ1-1; 7 bases are a match to TRBD1. The germline V gene encodes CDR1 LGHNA and CDR2 YSLEER. V was clipped by 0 bases and J by 1 base; unmatched bases: 11. This CDR3 region has 18 residues. The CDR3 protein is CASSQDATGTATNTEAFF. The CDR3 DNA sequence: TGCGCCAGCAGCCAAGATGCTACCGGGACAGCTACGAACACTGAAGCTTTCTTT.

The chain couples TRBV12-2 to TRBJ1-4. TRBV12-2 is a pseudogene. This CDR3 is 18 amino acids long. The CDR3 loop reads CASRLAWGLEILDEKLFF. The CDR3 DNA reads TGTGCAAGTCGCTTAGCGTGGGGTTTAGAGATTTTAGATGAAAAACTGTTTTTT.

This clonotype turned up a few times. The chain employs TRBV7-8 and TRBJ1-5, with a possible D match to TRBD1 (5 bases). The ends were cut back, 5 bases at V and 0 bases at J, with 14 bases in the middle. This CDR3 has 16 amino acids. Germline CDR1 reads SGHVS; CDR2 reads FQNEAQ. Here the CDR3 DNA reads TGTGCCAGCAGCCCTCCGACAGCGATTAGCAATCAGCCCCAGCATTTT. It specifies CASSPPTAISNQPQHF.

This chain connects TRBV3-1 to TRBJ1-1; no firm D call. Between the trimmed V and J ends, which lost 4 bases and 0 bases, there was a span of 9 bases. CDR3 length: 14 amino acids. The germline CDR1 and CDR2 sequences are LGHDT and YNNKEL (reference sequence). The CDR3 sequence is CASSRGLMNTEAFF. The CDR3 nucleotides are TGTGCCAGCAGCCGAGGACTAATGAACACTGAAGCTTTCTTT. Looking up the rest from reference TRBV3-1 and TRBJ1-1 gives the full variable domain: DTAVSQTPKYLVTQMGNDKSIKCEQNLGHDTMYWYKQDSKKFLKIMFSYNNKELIINETVPNRFSPKSPDKAHLNLHINSLELGDSAVYFCASSRGLMNTEAFFGQGTRLTVV.